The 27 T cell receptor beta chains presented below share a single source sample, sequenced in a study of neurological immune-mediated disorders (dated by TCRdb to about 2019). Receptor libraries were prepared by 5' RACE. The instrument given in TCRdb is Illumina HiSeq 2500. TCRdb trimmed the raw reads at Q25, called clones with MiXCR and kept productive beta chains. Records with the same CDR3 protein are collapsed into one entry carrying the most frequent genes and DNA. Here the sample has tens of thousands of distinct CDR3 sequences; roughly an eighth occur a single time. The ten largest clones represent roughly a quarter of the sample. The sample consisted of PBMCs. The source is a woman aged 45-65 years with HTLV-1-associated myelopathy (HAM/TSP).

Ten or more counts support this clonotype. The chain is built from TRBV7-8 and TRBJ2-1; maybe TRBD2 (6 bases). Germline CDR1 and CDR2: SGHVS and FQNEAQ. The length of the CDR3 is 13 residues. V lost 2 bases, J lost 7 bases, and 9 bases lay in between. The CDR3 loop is CASSLTSRNEQFF. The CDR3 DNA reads TGTGCCAGCAGCTTAACTAGCAGAAATGAGCAGTTCTTC. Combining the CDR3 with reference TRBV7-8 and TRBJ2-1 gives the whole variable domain GAGVSQSPRYKVAKRGQDVALRCDPISGHVSLFWYQQALGQGPEFLTYFQNEAQLDKSGLPSDRFFAERPEGSVSTLKIQRTQQEDSAVYLCASSLTSRNEQFFGPGTRLTVL.

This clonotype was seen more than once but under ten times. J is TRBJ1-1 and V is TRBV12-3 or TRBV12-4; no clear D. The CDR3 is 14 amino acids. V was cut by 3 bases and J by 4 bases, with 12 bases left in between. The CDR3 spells CASSFEGFRTEAFF. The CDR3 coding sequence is TGTGCCAGCAGTTTCGAGGGTTTTCGCACTGAAGCTTTCTTT.

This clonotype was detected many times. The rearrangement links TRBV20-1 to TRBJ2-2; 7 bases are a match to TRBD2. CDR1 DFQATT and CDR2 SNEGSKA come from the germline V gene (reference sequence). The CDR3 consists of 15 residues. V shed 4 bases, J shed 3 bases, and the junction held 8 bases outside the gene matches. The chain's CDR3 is CSATVAGRDTGELFF. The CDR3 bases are TGCAGTGCTACGGTCGCAGGGAGGGACACCGGGGAGCTGTTTTTT.

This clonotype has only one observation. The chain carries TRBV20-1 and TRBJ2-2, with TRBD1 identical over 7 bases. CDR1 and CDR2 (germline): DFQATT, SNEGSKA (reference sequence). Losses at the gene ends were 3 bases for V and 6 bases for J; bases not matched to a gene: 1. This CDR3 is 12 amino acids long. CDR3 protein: CSARQGAGELFF. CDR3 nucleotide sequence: TGCAGTGCTAGGCAGGGGGCCGGGGAGCTGTTTTTT.

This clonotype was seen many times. The CDR3 is CASSLTSGDWTEAFF. CDR3 in DNA: TGTGCCAGCAGCCTGACTTCGGGTGATTGGACTGAAGCTTTCTTT. The chain couples TRBV3-1 to TRBJ1-1, with D uncertain. CDR1 is LGHDT and CDR2 is YNNKEL in the germline V gene (reference sequence). V was pared by 4 bases and J by 5 bases, with 17 bases between. This CDR3 is built from 15 residues. The full variable domain, with the rest looked up from reference TRBV3-1 and TRBJ1-1, is DTAVSQTPKYLVTQMGNDKSIKCEQNLGHDTMYWYKQDSKKFLKIMFSYNNKELIINETVPNRFSPKSPDKAHLNLHINSLELGDSAVYFCASSLTSGDWTEAFFGQGTRLTVV.

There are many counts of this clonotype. The CDR3, as DNA: TGTGCCAGCAGCTTAGTTAGTGTAGCCGACACCGGGGAGCTGTTTTTT. It is translated as CASSLVSVADTGELFF. This sequence joins TRBV7-6 and TRBJ2-2; D remains unclear. The CDR3 totals 16 residues. V shed 1 base and J shed 3 bases, with 12 bases lying between them. Looked up from germline, CDR1 is SGHVS and CDR2 is FNYEAQ.

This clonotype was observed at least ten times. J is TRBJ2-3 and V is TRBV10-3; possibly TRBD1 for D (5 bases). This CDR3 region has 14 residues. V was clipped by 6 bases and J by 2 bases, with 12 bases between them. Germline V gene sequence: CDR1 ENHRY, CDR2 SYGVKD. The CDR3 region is CAIRTANITDTQYF. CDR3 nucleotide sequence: TGTGCCATCAGGACAGCCAACATCACAGATACGCAGTATTTT.

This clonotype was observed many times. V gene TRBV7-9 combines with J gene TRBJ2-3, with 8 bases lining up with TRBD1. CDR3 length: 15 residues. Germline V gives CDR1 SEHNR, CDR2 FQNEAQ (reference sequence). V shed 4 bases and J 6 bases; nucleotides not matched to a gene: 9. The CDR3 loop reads CASSSLGTGIDTQYF. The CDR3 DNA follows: TGTGCCAGCAGCTCCCTCGGGACAGGTATCGATACGCAGTATTTT.

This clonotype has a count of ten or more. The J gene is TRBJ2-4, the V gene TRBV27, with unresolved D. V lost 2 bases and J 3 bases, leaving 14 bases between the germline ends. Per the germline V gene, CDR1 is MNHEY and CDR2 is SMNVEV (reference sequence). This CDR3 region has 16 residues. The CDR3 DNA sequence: TGTGCCAGCAGTTTAAACTTTTGGGCAGTCAAAAACATTCAGTACTTC. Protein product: CASSLNFWAVKNIQYF.

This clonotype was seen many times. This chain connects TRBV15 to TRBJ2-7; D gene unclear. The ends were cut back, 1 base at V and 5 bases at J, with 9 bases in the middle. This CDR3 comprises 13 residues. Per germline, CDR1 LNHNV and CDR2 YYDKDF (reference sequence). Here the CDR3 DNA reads TGTGCCACCAGCAGAGCCGACCCCCACGAGCAGTACTTC. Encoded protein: CATSRADPHEQYF.

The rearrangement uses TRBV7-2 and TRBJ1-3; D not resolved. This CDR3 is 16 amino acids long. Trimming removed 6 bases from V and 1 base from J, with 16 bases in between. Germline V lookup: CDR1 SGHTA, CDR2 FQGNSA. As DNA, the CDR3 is TGTGCCAGCAGTCGCTACCGGTTCCATTCTGGAAACACCATATATTTT. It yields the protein CASSRYRFHSGNTIYF.

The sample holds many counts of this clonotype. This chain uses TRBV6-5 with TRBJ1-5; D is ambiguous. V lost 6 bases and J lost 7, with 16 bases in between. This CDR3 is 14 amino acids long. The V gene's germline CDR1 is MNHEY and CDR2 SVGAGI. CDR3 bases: TGTGCCAGCAGCCCGGTCAACGAGGGACAGCCCCAGCATTTT. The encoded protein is CASSPVNEGQPQHF.

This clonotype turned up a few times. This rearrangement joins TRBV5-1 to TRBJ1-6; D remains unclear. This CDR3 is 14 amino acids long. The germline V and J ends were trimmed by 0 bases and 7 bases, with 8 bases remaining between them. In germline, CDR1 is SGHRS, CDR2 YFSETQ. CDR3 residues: CASSLDSVNSPLHF. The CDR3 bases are TGCGCCAGCAGCTTGGACAGCGTAAATTCACCCCTCCACTTT.

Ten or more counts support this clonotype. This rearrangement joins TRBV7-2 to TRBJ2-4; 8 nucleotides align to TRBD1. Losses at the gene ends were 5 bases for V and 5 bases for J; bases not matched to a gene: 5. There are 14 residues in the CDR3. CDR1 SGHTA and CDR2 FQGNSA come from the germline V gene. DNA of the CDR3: TGTGCCAGCAGCCCCGGACAGGGTGAAAACATTCAGTACTTC. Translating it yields CASSPGQGENIQYF.

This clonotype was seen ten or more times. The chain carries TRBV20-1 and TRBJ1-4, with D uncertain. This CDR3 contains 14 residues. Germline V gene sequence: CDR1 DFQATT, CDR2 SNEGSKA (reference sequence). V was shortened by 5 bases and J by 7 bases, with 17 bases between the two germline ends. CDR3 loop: CSAQKRGRSEKLFF. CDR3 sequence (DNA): TGCAGTGCTCAAAAAAGAGGGAGATCTGAAAAACTGTTTTTT.

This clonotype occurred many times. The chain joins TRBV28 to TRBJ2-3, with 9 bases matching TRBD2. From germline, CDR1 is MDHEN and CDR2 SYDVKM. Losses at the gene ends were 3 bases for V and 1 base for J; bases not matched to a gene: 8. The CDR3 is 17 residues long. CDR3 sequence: CASSFGGIAGGTDTQYF. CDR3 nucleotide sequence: TGTGCCAGCAGTTTTGGGGGAATAGCGGGGGGCACAGATACGCAGTATTTT.

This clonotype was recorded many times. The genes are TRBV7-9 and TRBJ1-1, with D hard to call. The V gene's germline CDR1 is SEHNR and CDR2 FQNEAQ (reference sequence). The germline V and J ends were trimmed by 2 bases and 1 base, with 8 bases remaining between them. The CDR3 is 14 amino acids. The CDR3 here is CASSLRQANTEAFF. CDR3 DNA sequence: TGTGCCAGCAGCTTACGCCAGGCGAACACTGAAGCTTTCTTT.

The CDR3 DNA is TGCAGCGTAAGGACAGGGGGCGATGAAAAACTGTTTTTT. Translating gives CSVRTGGDEKLFF. This chain uses TRBV29-1 with TRBJ1-4; TRBD1 aligns across 11 bases. This CDR3 comprises 13 residues. Trimming at V came to 6 bases and at J to 6 bases, leaving 3 bases not matched to a gene. Per germline, CDR1 SQVTM and CDR2 ANQGSEA.

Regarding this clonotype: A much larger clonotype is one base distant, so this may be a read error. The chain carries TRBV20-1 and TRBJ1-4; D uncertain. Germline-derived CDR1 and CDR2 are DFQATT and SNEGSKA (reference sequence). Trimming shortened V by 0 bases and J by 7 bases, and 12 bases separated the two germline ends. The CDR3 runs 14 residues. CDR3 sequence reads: CSARDDLEAEKLFF. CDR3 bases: TGCAGTGCTAGAGATGACTTGGAGGCTGAAAAACTGTTTTTT.

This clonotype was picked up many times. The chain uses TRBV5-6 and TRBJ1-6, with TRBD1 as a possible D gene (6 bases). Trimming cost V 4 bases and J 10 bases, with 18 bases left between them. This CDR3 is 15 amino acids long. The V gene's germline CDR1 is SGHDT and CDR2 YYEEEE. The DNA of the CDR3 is TGTGCCAGCAGCCACTGGGGAACAGGGAAATCACCCCTCCACTTT. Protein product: CASSHWGTGKSPLHF.

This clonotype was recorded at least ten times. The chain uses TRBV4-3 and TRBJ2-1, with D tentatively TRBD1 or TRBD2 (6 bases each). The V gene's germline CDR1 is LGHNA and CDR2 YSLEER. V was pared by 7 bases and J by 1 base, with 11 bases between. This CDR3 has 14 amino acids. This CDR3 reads CASNGGPSYNEQFF. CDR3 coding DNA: TGCGCCAGCAACGGGGGCCCATCCTACAATGAGCAGTTCTTC.

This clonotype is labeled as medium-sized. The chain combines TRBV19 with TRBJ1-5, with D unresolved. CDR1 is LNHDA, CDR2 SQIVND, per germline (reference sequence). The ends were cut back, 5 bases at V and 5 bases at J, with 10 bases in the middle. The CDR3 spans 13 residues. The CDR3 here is CASSRQEDQPQHF. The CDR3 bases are TGTGCCAGTAGTCGCCAGGAGGATCAGCCCCAGCATTTT.

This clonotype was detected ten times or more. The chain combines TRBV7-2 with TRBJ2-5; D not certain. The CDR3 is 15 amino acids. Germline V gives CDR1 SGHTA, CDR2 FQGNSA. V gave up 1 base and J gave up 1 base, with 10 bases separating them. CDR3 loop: CASSLERRSQETQYF. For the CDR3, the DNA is TGTGCCAGCAGCTTAGAAAGGCGCAGCCAAGAGACCCAGTACTTC.

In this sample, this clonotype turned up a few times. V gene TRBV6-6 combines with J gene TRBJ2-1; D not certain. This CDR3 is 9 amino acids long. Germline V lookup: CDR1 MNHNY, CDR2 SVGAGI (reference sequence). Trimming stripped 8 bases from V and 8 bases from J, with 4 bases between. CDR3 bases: TGTGCCAGCGGGGATGAGCAGTTCTTC. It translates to CASGDEQFF.

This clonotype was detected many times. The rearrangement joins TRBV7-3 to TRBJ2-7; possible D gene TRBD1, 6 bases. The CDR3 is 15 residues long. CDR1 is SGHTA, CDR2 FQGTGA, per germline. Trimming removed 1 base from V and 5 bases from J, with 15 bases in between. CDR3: CASSLMGHPSDEQYF. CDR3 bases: TGTGCCAGCAGCTTAATGGGACACCCCTCGGACGAGCAGTACTTC.

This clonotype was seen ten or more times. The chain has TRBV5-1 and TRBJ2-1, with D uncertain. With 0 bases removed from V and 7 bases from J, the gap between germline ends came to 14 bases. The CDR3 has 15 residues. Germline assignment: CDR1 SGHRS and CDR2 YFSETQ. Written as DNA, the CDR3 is TGCGCCAGCAGCTTGGAGTCCGAAAAGTGGAATGAGCAGTTCTTC. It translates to CASSLESEKWNEQFF.

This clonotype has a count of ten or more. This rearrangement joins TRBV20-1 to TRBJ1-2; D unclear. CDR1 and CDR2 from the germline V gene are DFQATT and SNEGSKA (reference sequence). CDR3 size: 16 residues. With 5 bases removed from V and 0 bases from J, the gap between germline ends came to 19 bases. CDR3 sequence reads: CSAGFPTRVTNYGYTF. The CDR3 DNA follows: TGCAGTGCTGGCTTCCCAACTCGGGTGACTAACTATGGCTACACCTTC.